This T cell receptor beta chain was profiled in a study of CD8 T cells in Susac syndrome. Study details: Patients with Susac syndrome were, at the time of blood collection, therapy-naive, maintained on corticosteroids, or maintained on intravenous immunoglobulin alone.

Random hexamers served to reverse transcribe about 0.45 to 1 ug RNA. Amplification of the TCR beta CDR3 was carried out by immunoSEQ multiplex PCR, which spanned a total of 54 Vbeta and 13 Jbeta segments. MiXCR, run by TCRdb on the immunoSEQ multiplex PCR reads, gives a single entry per CDR3 protein. The table has 150,000 to 200,000 distinct CDR3 sequences, about 94% seen once. The material sequenced was CD4+ T cells from PBMCs. This TCR derives from a human donor with Susac syndrome.

This CDR3 reads CASSLVVGGVKETQYF. CDR3 nucleotides: TGCGCCAGCAGCTTGGTAGTCGGCGGGGTAAAAGAGACCCAGTACTTC. The chain employs TRBV5-1 and TRBJ2-5; weak D call: TRBD2 (6 bases). Germline CDR1 reads SGHRS; CDR2 reads YFSETQ. Trimming took off 0 bases at V and 3 bases at J, with 15 bases between the two ends. The CDR3 runs to 16 residues.